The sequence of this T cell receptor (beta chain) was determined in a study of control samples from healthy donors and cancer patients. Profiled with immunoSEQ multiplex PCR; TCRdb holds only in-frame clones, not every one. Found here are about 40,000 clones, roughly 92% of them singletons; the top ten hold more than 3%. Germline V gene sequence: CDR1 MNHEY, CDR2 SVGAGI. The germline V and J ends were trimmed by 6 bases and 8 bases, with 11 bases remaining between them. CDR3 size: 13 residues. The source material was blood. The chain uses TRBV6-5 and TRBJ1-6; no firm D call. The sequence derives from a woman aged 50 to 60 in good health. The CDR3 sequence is CASRPQSYSPLHF. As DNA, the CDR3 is TGTGCCAGCAGGCCCCAATCCTATTCACCCCTCCACTTT.